The 31 T cell receptor beta chains below come from one sample, sequenced in a study of blood T cell repertoires in COVID-19. TCRdb's copy holds only in-frame clones and misses some; the assay was immunoSEQ multiplex PCR. This table holds about 180,000 clones, 70% to 85% found once. The sample consisted of peripheral blood. The receptors stem from a man older than 75 with COVID-19, enrolled during active disease.

The chain links TRBV21-1 to TRBJ1-5; TRBD1 is the table's D call and was not checked against the DNA. TRBV21-1 is a listed pseudogene. This CDR3 has 18 amino acids. CDR3 bases: TGTGCCAAAACCCAGGGTAGTATGGGACAGGGCAGTGGTCAGCCCCAGCATTTT. Translating gives CAKTQGSMGQGSGQPQHF.

The chain combines TRBV4-1 with TRBJ1-2; no clear D gene. Trimming took off 1 base at V and 13 bases at J, with 16 bases between the two ends. CDR3 size: 13 residues. Germline assignment: CDR1 MGHRA and CDR2 YSYEKL. As DNA, the CDR3 is TGCGCCAGCAGCCAAGTACTTTTCAACCGTCTCACCTTC. Translating it yields CASSQVLFNRLTF.

This clone was seen a handful of times. CDR3 nucleotide sequence: TGTGCCAGCAGCCAAACTAGCGGGGGGGCTGAGACCCAGTACTTC. Translating gives CASSQTSGGAETQYF. The V call is TRBV7-9, the J call TRBJ2-5, with 13 bases lining up with TRBD2. This CDR3 contains 15 residues. Trimming removed 5 bases from V and 5 bases from J; junction bases left unmatched: 5. Germline lookup yields CDR1 SEHNR and CDR2 FQNEAQ (reference sequence).

The chain links TRBV13 to TRBJ1-2, with 7 bases aligning to TRBD1. The CDR3 has 14 residues. V lost 5 bases and J lost 2; bases outside the gene matches: 5. CDR1 and CDR2 (germline): PRHDT, FYEKMQ (reference sequence). The CDR3 DNA is TGTGCCAGCAGCGCCAGGGGGTCAAACTATGGCTACACCTTC. This gives the protein CASSARGSNYGYTF.

The rearrangement joins TRBV20-1 to TRBJ2-7; D may be TRBD1 (5 bases). The CDR3 has 11 amino acids. With 4 bases removed from V and 5 bases from J, the gap between germline ends came to 9 bases. Germline-derived CDR1 and CDR2 are DFQATT and SNEGSKA (reference sequence). CDR3 loop: CSANQGHEQYF. DNA of the CDR3: TGCAGTGCTAATCAGGGCCACGAGCAGTACTTC.

The chain combines TRBV6-2 or TRBV6-3 with TRBJ2-1, with 7 nucleotides matching TRBD1. From germline, CDR1 is MNHEY and CDR2 SVGEGT. V lost 4 bases to trimming and J lost 4 bases; unmatched junction nucleotides: 10. This CDR3 has 16 residues. CDR3 bases: TGTGCCAGCAGTTCCCGCCCGGGACAGTTATACAATGAGCAGTTCTTC. Amino acids: CASSSRPGQLYNEQFF.

This clone was seen only once. The J gene is TRBJ2-7, the V gene TRBV24-1; D call uncertain. The CDR3 runs 12 residues. The V gene lost 2 bases and the J gene lost 5 bases, with 6 bases spanning the gap. The germline gives CDR1 KGHDR, CDR2 SFDVKD. CDR3 loop: CATSDWANEQYF. CDR3 sequence (DNA): TGTGCCACCAGTGATTGGGCCAACGAGCAGTACTTC.

This clone was seen just once. The chain couples TRBV6-6 to TRBJ1-2; D is perhaps TRBD1 (6 bases). Germline loops: CDR1 MNHNY, CDR2 SVGAGI (reference sequence). Trimming cost V 4 bases and J 3 bases, with 9 bases left between them. The CDR3 is 13 residues long. This CDR3 is CASSSQGDYGYTF. CDR3 DNA: TGTGCCAGCAGTTCACAGGGAGACTATGGCTACACCTTC.

The V and J genes are TRBV5-6 and TRBJ1-6, with a tentative D call TRBD1 (5 bases). The CDR3 has 16 amino acids. The germline V gene encodes CDR1 SGHDT and CDR2 YYEEEE. V lost 0 bases, J lost 8 bases, and 15 bases lay in between. For the CDR3, the DNA is TGTGCCAGCAGCTTGGCCACTCAGGGAGGAGATTCACCCCTCCACTTT. As protein: CASSLATQGGDSPLHF.

This sequence joins TRBV10-1 and TRBJ1-1; 9 bases match TRBD1. CDR3 length: 17 residues. Germline CDR1 is WNHNN and CDR2 is SYGVQD (reference sequence). With V trimmed by 2 bases and J by 0 bases, 7 bases remained unmatched. The CDR3, as DNA: TGCGCCAGCAGTGAGCTAAGGGACAGGGCATTGAACACTGAAGCTTTCTTT. Protein sequence: CASSELRDRALNTEAFF.

This chain joins TRBV9 and TRBJ2-5; 9 bases line up with TRBD2. The trim removed 0 bases at V and 2 bases at J, leaving 5 bases unmatched. CDR1 and CDR2 (germline): SGDLS, YYNGEE. The CDR3 is made up of 16 amino acids. The CDR3 bases are TGTGCCAGCAGCGTAGGGCTAGCGGGGAATCAAGAGACCCAGTACTTC. Translating it yields CASSVGLAGNQETQYF.

This clone was seen just once. The CDR3 sequence is CASSAVDSSSYEQYF. In DNA, the CDR3 is TGTGCCAGCAGTGCTGTCGACAGTAGCTCCTACGAGCAGTACTTC. The rearrangement links TRBV27 to TRBJ2-7; maybe TRBD1 (5 bases). V was trimmed by 5 bases and J by 0 bases, leaving 14 bases between them. There are 15 residues in the CDR3. CDR1 and CDR2 from the germline V gene are MNHEY and SMNVEV (reference sequence).

This sequence joins TRBV20-1 and TRBJ2-3, with 11 bases matching TRBD1. Germline CDR1 reads DFQATT; CDR2 reads SNEGSKA (reference sequence). The V segment lost 3 bases and the J segment 1 base; nucleotides outside the gene matches: 3. The CDR3 extends over 15 amino acids. Here the CDR3 DNA reads TGCAGTGCTAGTGGACAGGGGGCTGGCACAGATACGCAGTATTTT. Amino acids: CSASGQGAGTDTQYF.

The chain recombines TRBV2 with TRBJ1-1, with 7 positions matching TRBD1. V lost 8 bases to trimming and J lost 0 bases; unmatched junction nucleotides: 12. This CDR3 has 16 amino acids. The germline CDR1 and CDR2 sequences are SNHLY and FYNNEI. The CDR3 DNA is TGTGCCAGCGGGCGGACAGGACGCGACATGAACACTGAAGCTTTCTTT. This codes for CASGRTGRDMNTEAFF.

The J gene is TRBJ2-7, the V gene TRBV18; weak D call: TRBD1 (6 bases). CDR1 is KGHSH and CDR2 is LQKENI in the germline V gene. Trimming cost V 3 bases and J 0 bases, with 12 bases left between them. The CDR3 runs 15 residues. This chain's CDR3 is CASSPGRGSSYEQYF. The CDR3, as DNA: TGTGCCAGCTCACCGGGCAGGGGTAGCTCCTACGAGCAGTACTTC.

The rearrangement links TRBV2 to TRBJ1-6; D may be TRBD1 (5 bases). The V and J ends lost 6 bases and 0 bases respectively, with 12 bases between them. CDR1 and CDR2 (germline): SNHLY, FYNNEI. The CDR3 runs 16 residues. CDR3 sequence reads: CASSPGGSSYNSPLHF. The CDR3, as DNA: TGTGCCAGCAGCCCCGGGGGAAGCTCCTATAATTCACCCCTCCACTTT.

This chain joins TRBV11-2 and TRBJ1-2; 7 nucleotides line up with TRBD1. V shed 6 bases, J shed 7 bases, and the junction held 11 bases outside the gene matches. The CDR3 consists of 14 residues. Per germline, CDR1 SGHAT and CDR2 FQNNGV. This CDR3 reads CASSSTGAAFGYTF. For the CDR3, the DNA is TGTGCCAGCAGTAGTACAGGGGCGGCCTTTGGCTACACCTTC.

The chain is built from TRBV5-1 and TRBJ1-1; D might be TRBD1 (5 bases). The CDR3 totals 16 residues. Trimming took 3 bases from V and 1 from J, leaving 16 bases between them. The germline V gene has CDR1 SGHRS and CDR2 YFSETQ. The CDR3 protein is CASSSLWGRTNTEAFF. Written as DNA, the CDR3 is TGCGCCAGCAGCTCCCTCTGGGGCAGGACGAACACTGAAGCTTTCTTT.

This clone was detected only once. The chain couples TRBV2 to TRBJ1-6; D possibly corresponds to TRBD1 (5 bases). V lost 6 bases to trimming and J lost 8 bases, with 17 bases between them. CDR3 size: 15 residues. Germline V gives CDR1 SNHLY, CDR2 FYNNEI. The CDR3 is CASRVGRGRDSPLHF. DNA of the CDR3: TGTGCCAGCAGGGTAGGAAGGGGAAGGGATTCACCCCTCCACTTT.

The chain is built from TRBV3-1 (or the pseudogene TRBV3-2) and TRBJ1-5; 8 bases map to TRBD1. V lost 2 bases, J lost 4 bases, and 4 bases stayed unmatched. The CDR3 length is 15 residues. Germline loops: CDR1 LGHDT, CDR2 YNNKEL (reference sequence). CDR3 amino acids: CASSQQQGANQPQHF. In DNA form, the CDR3 reads TGTGCCAGCAGCCAACAGCAGGGGGCAAATCAGCCCCAGCATTTT.

This clone was detected only once. This rearrangement joins TRBV18 to TRBJ1-5, with a possible D match to TRBD1 (5 bases). The germline CDR1 and CDR2 sequences are KGHSH and LQKENI. The CDR3 runs to 14 residues. V lost 6 bases, J lost 4 bases, and 13 bases lay in between. CDR3 in DNA: TGTGCCAGCTCGGCAGGGCGGACAAATCAGCCCCAGCATTTT. It specifies CASSAGRTNQPQHF.

V is TRBV19 and J is TRBJ2-3; a weak D match, TRBD2 (8 bases). The CDR3 spans 17 residues. Trimming took off 7 bases at V and 0 bases at J, with 20 bases between the two ends. Per germline, CDR1 LNHDA and CDR2 SQIVND (reference sequence). CDR3 protein: CASTRGGAGGSTDTQYF. The CDR3 bases are TGTGCCAGTACCCGAGGGGGCGCGGGGGGAAGCACAGATACGCAGTATTTT.

The rearrangement joins TRBV4-3 to TRBJ2-7, with a weak D call TRBD2 (6 bases). The CDR3 is 13 residues long. The germline CDR1 and CDR2 sequences are LGHNA and YSLEER. V dropped 3 bases and J dropped 3 bases, with 9 bases sitting between them. CDR3 sequence reads: CASSQMEGYEQYF. CDR3 bases: TGCGCCAGCAGCCAGATGGAGGGCTACGAGCAGTACTTC.

The gene calls are TRBV6-5 and TRBJ2-7, with 9 nucleotides matching TRBD1. Germline CDR1 MNHEY, CDR2 SVGAGI. J was trimmed by 6 bases and V by 5 bases; bases with no gene match: 2. The CDR3 runs to 12 residues. The CDR3 DNA follows: TGTGCCAGCAGTCGGACAGGGGCCGAGCAGTACTTC. Amino acids: CASSRTGAEQYF.

This chain links TRBV29-1 with TRBJ1-5; D may be TRBD1 (5 bases). Trimming took off 5 bases at V and 0 bases at J, with 11 bases between the two ends. The CDR3 contains 14 residues. Per germline, CDR1 SQVTM and CDR2 ANQGSEA. DNA of the CDR3: TGCAGCGTTCTGGACACGGATAGCAATCAGCCCCAGCATTTT. It encodes CSVLDTDSNQPQHF.

This chain connects TRBV5-1 to TRBJ1-2; a weak D match, TRBD1 (5 bases). The CDR3 is 14 residues long. Trimming took off 0 bases at V and 3 bases at J, with 9 bases between the two ends. The germline gives CDR1 SGHRS, CDR2 YFSETQ. In nucleotides, the CDR3 is TGCGCCAGCAGCTTGGAGGGGTGGGACTATGGCTACACCTTC. Its translation: CASSLEGWDYGYTF.

The chain couples TRBV5-4 to TRBJ2-7; 11 nucleotides line up with TRBD1. The V gene's germline CDR1 is SGHNT and CDR2 YYREEE (reference sequence). J was trimmed by 2 bases and V by 4 bases; bases with no gene match: 2. The CDR3 extends over 14 amino acids. As DNA, the CDR3 is TGTGCCAGCAGCCCGGGACAGGGGGCCTACGAGCAGTACTTC. It encodes CASSPGQGAYEQYF.

The V gene is TRBV21-1, the J gene TRBJ2-7; the table's D call, TRBD1, has no DNA check behind it. TRBV21-1 counts as a pseudogene. The CDR3 spans 14 residues. For the CDR3, the DNA is TGTGCCAGCGCCGCCGGGACAGGGATTCCCGAGCAGTACTTC. Translation gives CASAAGTGIPEQYF.

This clone has just one count. The rearrangement joins TRBV12-3 or TRBV12-4 to TRBJ1-2, with a tentative D call TRBD1 (5 bases). Trimming took off 3 bases at V and 7 bases at J, with 12 bases between the two ends. The CDR3 is 13 residues long. The CDR3 spells CASSLGGLFGYTF. As DNA, the CDR3 is TGTGCCAGCAGTTTGGGGGGATTGTTTGGCTACACCTTC.

The V call is TRBV27, the J call TRBJ1-2; no clear D. The CDR3 is 13 amino acids. Germline CDR1 MNHEY, CDR2 SMNVEV (reference sequence). V shed 0 bases and J shed 8 bases, with 10 bases lying between them. As DNA, the CDR3 is TGTGCCAGCAGTTTATCGACTCAGCGGGGCTACACCTTC. Protein product: CASSLSTQRGYTF.

V gene TRBV20-1 combines with J gene TRBJ2-3, with 7 bases aligning to TRBD1. CDR3 length: 12 amino acids. The junction had 4 bases not matched to a gene; V was cut back by 4 bases and J by 6 bases. Germline-derived CDR1 and CDR2 are DFQATT and SNEGSKA (reference sequence). The chain's CDR3 is CSAIDRVDTQYF. CDR3 bases: TGCAGTGCTATTGACAGGGTTGATACGCAGTATTTT.